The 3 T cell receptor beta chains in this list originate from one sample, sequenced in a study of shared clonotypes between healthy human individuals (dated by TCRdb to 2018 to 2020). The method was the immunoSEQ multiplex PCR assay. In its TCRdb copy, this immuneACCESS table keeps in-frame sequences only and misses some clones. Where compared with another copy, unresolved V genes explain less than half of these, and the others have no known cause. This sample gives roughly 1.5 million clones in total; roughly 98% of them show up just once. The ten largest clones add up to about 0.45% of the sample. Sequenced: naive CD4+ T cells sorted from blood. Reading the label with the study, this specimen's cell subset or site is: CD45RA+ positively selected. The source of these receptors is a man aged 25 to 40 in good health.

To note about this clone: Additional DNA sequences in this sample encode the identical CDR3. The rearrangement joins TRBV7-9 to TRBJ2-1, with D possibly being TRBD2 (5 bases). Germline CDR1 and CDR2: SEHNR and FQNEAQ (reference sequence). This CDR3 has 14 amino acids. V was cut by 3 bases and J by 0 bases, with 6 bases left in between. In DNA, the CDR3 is TGTGCCAGCAGCTTTGGGAGCTCCTACAATGAGCAGTTCTTC. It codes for CASSFGSSYNEQFF.

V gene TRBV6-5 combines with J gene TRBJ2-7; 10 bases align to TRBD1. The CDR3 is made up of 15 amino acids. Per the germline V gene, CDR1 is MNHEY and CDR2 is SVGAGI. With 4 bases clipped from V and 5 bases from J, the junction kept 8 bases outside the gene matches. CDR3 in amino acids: CASSLGGQGYDEQYF. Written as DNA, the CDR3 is TGTGCCAGCAGTTTGGGGGGACAGGGGTACGACGAGCAGTACTTC.

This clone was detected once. The CDR3 coding sequence is TGTGCCAGCAGTTTATCCCAGACTACACCGACCTACGAGCAGTACTTC. Translated: CASSLSQTTPTYEQYF. The gene calls are TRBV27 and TRBJ2-7; tentative D call: TRBD2 (5 bases). Trimming took 0 bases from V and 2 from J, leaving 14 bases between them. The CDR3 is 16 residues long. From germline, CDR1 is MNHEY and CDR2 SMNVEV (reference sequence).